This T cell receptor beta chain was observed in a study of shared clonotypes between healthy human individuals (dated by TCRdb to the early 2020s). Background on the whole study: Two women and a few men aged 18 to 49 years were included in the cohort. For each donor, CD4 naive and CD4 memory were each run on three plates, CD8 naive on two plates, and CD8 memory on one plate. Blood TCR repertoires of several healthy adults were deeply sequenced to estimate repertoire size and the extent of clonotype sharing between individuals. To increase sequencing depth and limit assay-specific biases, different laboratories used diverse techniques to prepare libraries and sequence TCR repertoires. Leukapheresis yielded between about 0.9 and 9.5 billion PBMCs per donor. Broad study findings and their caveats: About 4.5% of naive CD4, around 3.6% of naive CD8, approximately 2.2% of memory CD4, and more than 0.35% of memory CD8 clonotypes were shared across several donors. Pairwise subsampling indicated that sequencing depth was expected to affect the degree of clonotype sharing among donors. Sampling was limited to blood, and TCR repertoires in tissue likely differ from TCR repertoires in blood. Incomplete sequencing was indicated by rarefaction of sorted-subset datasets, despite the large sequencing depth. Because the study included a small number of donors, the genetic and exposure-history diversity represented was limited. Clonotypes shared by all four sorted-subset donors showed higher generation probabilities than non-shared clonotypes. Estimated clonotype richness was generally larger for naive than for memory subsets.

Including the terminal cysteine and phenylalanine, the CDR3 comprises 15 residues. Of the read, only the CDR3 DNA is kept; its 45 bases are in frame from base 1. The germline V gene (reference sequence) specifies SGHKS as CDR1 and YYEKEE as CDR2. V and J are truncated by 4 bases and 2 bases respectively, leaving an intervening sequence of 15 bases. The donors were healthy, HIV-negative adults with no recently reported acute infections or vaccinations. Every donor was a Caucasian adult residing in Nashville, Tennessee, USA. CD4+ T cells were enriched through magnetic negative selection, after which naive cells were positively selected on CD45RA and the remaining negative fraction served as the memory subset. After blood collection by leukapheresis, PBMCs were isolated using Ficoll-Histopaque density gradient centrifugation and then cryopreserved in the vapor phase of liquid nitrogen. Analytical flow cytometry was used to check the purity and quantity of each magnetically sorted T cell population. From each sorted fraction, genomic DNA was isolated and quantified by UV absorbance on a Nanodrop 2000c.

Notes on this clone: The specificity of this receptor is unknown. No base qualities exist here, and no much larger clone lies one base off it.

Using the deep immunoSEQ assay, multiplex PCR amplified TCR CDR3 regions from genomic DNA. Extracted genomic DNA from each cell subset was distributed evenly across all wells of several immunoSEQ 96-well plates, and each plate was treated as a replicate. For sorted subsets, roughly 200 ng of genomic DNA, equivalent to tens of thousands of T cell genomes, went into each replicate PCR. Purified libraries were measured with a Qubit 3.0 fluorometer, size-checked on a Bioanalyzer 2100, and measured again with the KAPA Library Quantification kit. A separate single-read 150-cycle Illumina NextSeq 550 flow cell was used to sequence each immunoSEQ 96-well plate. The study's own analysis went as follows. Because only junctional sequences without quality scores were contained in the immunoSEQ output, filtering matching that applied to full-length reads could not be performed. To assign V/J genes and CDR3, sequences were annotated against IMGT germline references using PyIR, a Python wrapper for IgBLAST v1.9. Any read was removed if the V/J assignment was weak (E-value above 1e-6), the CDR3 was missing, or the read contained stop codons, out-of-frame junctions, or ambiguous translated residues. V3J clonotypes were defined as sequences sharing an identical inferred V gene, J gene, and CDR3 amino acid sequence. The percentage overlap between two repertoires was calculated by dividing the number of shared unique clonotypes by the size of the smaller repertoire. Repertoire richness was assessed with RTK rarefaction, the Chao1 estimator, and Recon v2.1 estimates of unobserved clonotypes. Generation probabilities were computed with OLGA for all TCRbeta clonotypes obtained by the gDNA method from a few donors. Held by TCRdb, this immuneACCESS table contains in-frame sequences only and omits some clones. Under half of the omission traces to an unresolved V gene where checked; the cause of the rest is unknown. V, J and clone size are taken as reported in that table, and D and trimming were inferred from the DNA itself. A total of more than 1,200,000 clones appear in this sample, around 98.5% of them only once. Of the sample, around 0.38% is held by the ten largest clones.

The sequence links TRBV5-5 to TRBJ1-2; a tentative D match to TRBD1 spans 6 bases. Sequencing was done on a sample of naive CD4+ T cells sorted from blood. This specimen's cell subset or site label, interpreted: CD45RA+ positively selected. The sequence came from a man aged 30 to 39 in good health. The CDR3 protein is CASSPSPTGNYGYTF. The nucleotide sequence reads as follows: TGTGCCAGCAGCCCCTCCCCGACAGGCAACTATGGCTACACCTTC.